The TCR beta chain described here comes from a study of shared clonotypes between healthy human individuals. Germline-derived CDR1 and CDR2 are LNHNV and YYDKDF (reference sequence). J gave up 0 bases and V 0 bases, and 5 bases lay outside the gene matches. This CDR3 region has 17 residues. The protocol was immunoSEQ multiplex PCR, while the TCRdb copy is restricted to in-frame clones and leaves out a portion. The sample records over 1.4 million clones, 95% to 97% being singletons. The genes are TRBV15 and TRBJ2-7, with TRBD2 matching over 10 bases. Sequencing input: naive CD4+ T cells sorted from blood. Described subset: CD45RA+ positively selected. The receptor comes from a man aged 25 to 40 in good health. The CDR3 protein is CATSRDSPSGSSYEQYF. The CDR3 bases are TGTGCCACCAGCAGAGATTCGCCTAGCGGGAGCTCCTACGAGCAGTACTTC.